Given below is one TCR beta chain in context. Its antigen is currently not known. Base quality data are lacking; no much larger clone is found one base away. The data were taken from a study of blood T cell repertoires in COVID-19 (dated by TCRdb to the early 2020s). Concerning the study at large: The collaborator samples originated in the United States, Italy and Spain and spanned the acute and convalescent phases of COVID-19. The dataset comprised deeply sampled blood TCRbeta repertoires from subjects exposed to, actively infected with, or recovered from COVID-19. The repertoires were released in a freely available public database intended as a resource for research on the immune response to SARS-CoV-2. Where HLA class I and class II types were available, the types were taken from metadata supplied by the sample provider, not from assay-based typing. The samples were drawn from two sources: the first 160 participants of the ongoing ImmuneRACE study, and 1,200 or so subjects contributed by 6 global collaborators. The material from the prospective study consisted of cDNA or gDNA derived from T cells, B-cell-depleted T cells, or PBMCs. Sample metadata almost always included a de-identified subject ID, COVID-19 status, age in years and sex.

Overall study outcomes, separate from this receptor: The quantity of clinical and demographic metadata differed by source and by participant and was supplied without curation.

One collaborating source in Seattle enrolled patients while the patients were actively infected and followed the patients over time throughout the course of disease. Collaborating institutions collected whole blood in K2EDTA tubes following their own protocols. For TCRbeta analysis, collaborator samples were shipped as frozen whole blood, as isolated PBMCs, or as DNA extracted from either sample type. TCRbeta CDR3 regions were amplified from genomic DNA using the immunoSEQ Assay, a bias-controlled multiplex PCR. The authors' analysis ran thus. The number of nucleated cells in each sample was estimated by amplification of reference gene primers within the assay. Sequence reads were collapsed and filtered to measure the absolute abundance of every unique TCRbeta CDR3 rearrangement. Productive Simpson clonality was computed per sample as the square root of Simpson's diversity index over productive rearrangements. The table comes from immuneACCESS by way of TCRdb, which keeps in-frame sequences with V and J called. Part of the clones is missing from these tables; in studies checked, under half for an unresolved V gene and the rest for unknown reasons. The DNA gave D and trimming, while V, J and clone size come from that table. The sample table lists roughly 38,000 clones, less than 90% of them with a count of one. More than 1.5% of the sample comes from the top ten.

The sequenced sample was peripheral blood. The source of this sequence is a man aged 55 to 70 with COVID-19, enrolled during active disease.

The nucleotides read TGTGCCAGCAGTTTATTTTGGCAGGGGACTAACTATGGCTACACCTTC. It specifies CASSLFWQGTNYGYTF. The chain uses TRBV27 and TRBJ1-2; D gene: possibly TRBD1, on 6 matching bases. CDR1 is given as MNHEY and CDR2 as SMNVEV, both from the germline V gene (reference sequence). The cysteine opens and the phenylalanine closes a CDR3 of 16 amino acids. Only the CDR3 part of the read is kept: 48 bases, read in frame from the first base. V gives up 1 base and J gives up 0 bases, and the segment between their germline ends measures 12 bases.